These 15 T cell receptor beta chains came from one sample sequenced in a study of T-cell reconstitution after alpha-beta-depleted transplantation in children. Molecular barcoding with unique molecular identifiers was used for the TCRbeta library. Each CDR3 protein gets one entry after TCRdb re-called the PCR reads with MiXCR. The sample lists 250,000 to 400,000 distinct CDR3 sequences; 20% to 30% were seen once. The input for sequencing was PBMCs, mostly from graft donor cells, taken 180 days after TCRalphabeta/CD19-depleted stem cell transplant. These receptors were taken from a male patient between 5 and 17 years old who had a stem cell transplant for acute lymphoblastic leukemia, so the T cells may come from the graft donor.

As regards this clonotype: A much bigger clone sits one base away, suggesting this may be a read error. This rearrangement joins TRBV20-1 to TRBJ1-2; 8 nucleotides line up with TRBD1. The CDR3 extends over 17 amino acids. Germline CDR1 reads DFQATT; CDR2 reads SNEGSKA (reference sequence). The V segment lost 3 bases and the J segment 1 base; nucleotides outside the gene matches: 13. CDR3 in amino acids: CSARLVGRGLLNYGYTF. The CDR3 DNA follows: TGCAGTGCTAGGTTGGTGGGCAGGGGGCTCCTTAACTATGGCTACACCTTC.

This clonotype has a handful of counts. The chain carries TRBV9 and TRBJ2-3, with a tentative D call TRBD1 (6 bases). V was pared by 3 bases and J by 0 bases, with 17 bases between. This CDR3 region has 17 residues. Germline V gene data show CDR1 as SGDLS and CDR2 as YYNGEE. The CDR3 coding sequence is TGTGCCAGCAGCGGTTCCGGGACACTCCCTAGCACAGATACGCAGTATTTT. Translation: CASSGSGTLPSTDTQYF.

The V gene is TRBV10-1, the J gene TRBJ2-1, with 8 bases identical to TRBD1. CDR3 length equals 12 residues. Per germline, CDR1 WNHNN and CDR2 SYGVQD (reference sequence). J lost 14 bases, V lost 0 bases, and 3 bases had no gene match. CDR3 DNA: TGCGCCAGCAGTGAGTCCCTGACAGGGGAGTTCTTC. Translating gives CASSESLTGEFF.

This clonotype showed up just a few times. The rearrangement joins TRBV7-2 to TRBJ2-5, with TRBD2 matching 8 bases. V lost 10 bases to trimming and J lost 1 base; unmatched junction nucleotides: 5. CDR3 length: 13 amino acids. CDR1 and CDR2 from the germline V gene are SGHTA and FQGNSA. The CDR3 spells CATSSGIQETQYF. The CDR3 coding sequence is TGTGCCACAAGTAGCGGGATCCAAGAGACCCAGTACTTC.

The chain combines TRBV5-1 with TRBJ2-3; 7 positions agree with TRBD2. This CDR3 has 16 amino acids. The germline CDR1 and CDR2 sequences are SGHRS and YFSETQ. The J segment lost 5 bases and the V segment lost 0 bases, leaving 9 bases of the junction unmatched. CDR3 in DNA: TGCGCCAGCAGCTTGGCCGAGCTAGCGGAAGAAGATACGCAGTATTTT. Its translation is CASSLAELAEEDTQYF.

The rearrangement uses TRBV27 and TRBJ2-1; 11 nucleotides match TRBD2. After removal of 3 bases from V and 8 bases from J, the junction contained 6 bases not matched to a gene. This CDR3 contains 15 residues. The germline V gene has CDR1 MNHEY and CDR2 SMNVEV (reference sequence). The CDR3, as DNA: TGTGCCAGCAGTTTTAGTAGCGGGAGGGTCTATGAGCAGTTCTTC. It yields the protein CASSFSSGRVYEQFF.

V usage is TRBV9 and J usage is TRBJ2-5; either TRBD1 or TRBD2 may fit D (5 bases each). The CDR3 sequence is 16 residues long. Germline V lookup: CDR1 SGDLS, CDR2 YYNGEE. V gave up 0 bases and J gave up 4 bases, with 16 bases separating them. The DNA of the CDR3 is TGTGCCAGCAGCGTAGTCCCCCATGGGGGAAGAGAGACCCAGTACTTC. As protein: CASSVVPHGGRETQYF.

This chain connects TRBV24-1 to TRBJ2-6; 11 bases fit TRBD1. CDR3 length: 18 residues. The germline V gene has CDR1 KGHDR and CDR2 SFDVKD. The V and J ends lost 2 bases and 2 bases, in that order; junction bases with no gene match: 4. This chain's CDR3 is CATSDSRTGGTGANVLTF. The CDR3 coding sequence is TGTGCCACCAGTGATTCCCGGACAGGGGGCACTGGGGCCAACGTCCTGACTTTC.

The chain couples TRBV5-1 to TRBJ2-3, with 11 nucleotides matching TRBD2. V shed 4 bases and J 2 bases; nucleotides not matched to a gene: 6. Germline CDR1 reads SGHRS; CDR2 reads YFSETQ. The CDR3 is made up of 16 amino acids. In DNA form, the CDR3 reads TGCGCCAGCAGCCTGACTAGCGGGACCGTCACAGATACGCAGTATTTT. Protein sequence: CASSLTSGTVTDTQYF.

This clonotype occurred a few times. V usage is TRBV9 and J usage is TRBJ2-1; TRBD2 matches 9 bases. The length of the CDR3 is 15 residues. The V gene's germline CDR1 is SGDLS and CDR2 YYNGEE. V dropped 3 bases and J dropped 3; count of bases not matched to a gene: 4. CDR3 bases: TGTGCCAGCAGCGCCTTTAGCGGGAGCTACAATGAGCAGTTCTTC. Its translation is CASSAFSGSYNEQFF. The full variable domain, in which reference TRBV9 and TRBJ2-1 provide the parts outside the CDR3, is DSGVTQTPKHLITATGQRVTLRCSPRSGDLSVYWYQQSLDQGLQFLIQYYNGEERAKGNILERFSAQQFPDLHSELNLSSLELGDSALYFCASSAFSGSYNEQFFGPGTRLTVL.

The DNA for the CDR3 is TGTGCCAGCAGTTTCCGGGTCCTGGGGTCCTACACTGAAGCTTTCTTT. Residues: CASSFRVLGSYTEAFF. This chain links TRBV12-3 or TRBV12-4 with TRBJ1-1, with D unresolved. Deletions cut 3 bases from V and 3 bases from J, with 17 bases between. The CDR3 has 16 amino acids.

The CDR3 here is CASSTRLGYNEQFF. CDR3 nucleotides: TGTGCCAGCAGCACCCGACTAGGCTACAATGAGCAGTTCTTC. The genes are TRBV11-1 and TRBJ2-1; possible D gene TRBD2, 6 bases. The length of the CDR3 is 14 residues. Trimming stripped 5 bases from V and 3 bases from J, with 11 bases between. CDR1 and CDR2 from the germline V gene are SGHAT and FQDESV (reference sequence).

J is TRBJ2-3 and V is TRBV7-3; D gene ambiguous. There are 13 residues in the CDR3. The V gene lost 5 bases and the J gene lost 3 bases, with 9 bases spanning the gap. The germline CDR1 and CDR2 sequences are SGHTA and FQGTGA. The CDR3 DNA sequence: TGTGCCAGCAGCCGGTTCAAAACAGATACGCAGTATTTT. Translating it yields CASSRFKTDTQYF.

This clonotype has a handful of counts. This sequence joins TRBV2 and TRBJ1-3; D is perhaps TRBD1 (5 bases). V dropped 6 bases and J dropped 2 bases, with 11 bases sitting between them. The CDR3 spans 14 residues. Per the germline V gene, CDR1 is SNHLY and CDR2 is FYNNEI. The CDR3 nucleotides read TGTGCCAGCAGCCCGGACAACGCTGGAAACACCATATATTTT. This gives the protein CASSPDNAGNTIYF.

In its sample, this clonotype was seen many times. The CDR3 nucleotides are TGCGCCAGCAGCTTGGAAGGGCGGATCTCTGGAAACACCATATATTTT. It yields the protein CASSLEGRISGNTIYF. The V gene is TRBV5-1, the J gene TRBJ1-3, with D uncertain. CDR1 is SGHRS, CDR2 YFSETQ, per germline. Trimming stripped 0 bases from V and 0 bases from J, with 10 bases between. The CDR3 runs 16 residues.